This passage covers 20 T cell receptor beta chains from one sample sequenced in a study of T-cell memory formation after mild COVID-19. A single record per CDR3 protein comes from TCRdb applying MiXCR to the 5' RACE reads. The table records about 620,000 distinct CDR3 sequences, under 20% of them present only once. Specimen: PBMCs or a T cell subset sorted from them (not recorded which). These receptors all come from an adult woman who had mild COVID-19 (a few samples of this study predate the infection). Cell type and time point are not known.

This clonotype was found a few times. The chain joins TRBV4-3 to TRBJ1-1; 9 positions agree with TRBD1. The CDR3 covers 14 residues. Looked up from germline, CDR1 is LGHNA and CDR2 is YSLEER. The V and J ends lost 5 bases and 5 bases, in that order; junction bases with no gene match: 6. The CDR3 protein is CASSTQTGGTEAFF. The CDR3 DNA follows: TGCGCCAGCAGCACGCAGACAGGGGGGACTGAAGCTTTCTTT.

This clonotype was observed a handful of times. The chain has TRBV7-2 and TRBJ2-7; 10 positions match TRBD2. Germline V gene sequence: CDR1 SGHTA, CDR2 FQGNSA. This CDR3 has 17 residues. V trimming: 1 base; J trimming: 4 bases; junction bases outside the gene matches: 10. The CDR3 spells CASSLEGSGRARYEQYF. For the CDR3, the DNA is TGTGCCAGCAGCTTAGAGGGGAGCGGGAGGGCCCGTTACGAGCAGTACTTC. The full variable domain, with the rest looked up from reference TRBV7-2 and TRBJ2-7, is GAGVSQSPSNKVTEKGKDVELRCDPISGHTALYWYRQSLGQGLEFLIYFQGNSAPDKSGLPSDRFSAERTGGSVSTLTIQRTQQEDSAVYLCASSLEGSGRARYEQYFGPGTRLTVT.

The chain joins TRBV10-2 to TRBJ1-2, with D tentatively TRBD1 (5 bases). Germline CDR1 WSHSY, CDR2 SAAADI. The CDR3 length is 14 residues. The ends were cut back, 3 bases at V and 4 bases at J, with 12 bases in the middle. The CDR3 nucleotides read TGCGCCAGCAGTGAAAAGGGGATCGGCTATGGCTACACCTTC. Translating gives CASSEKGIGYGYTF.

J is TRBJ2-1 and V is TRBV5-6; D is unclear. The germline gives CDR1 SGHDT, CDR2 YYEEEE. This CDR3 has 14 amino acids. Between the trimmed V and J ends, which lost 1 base and 12 bases, there was a span of 17 bases. The CDR3 spells CASSLSWQGNGQFF. The CDR3 DNA is TGTGCCAGCAGCTTGTCCTGGCAAGGGAACGGGCAGTTCTTC. The full variable domain, its missing parts supplied by reference TRBV5-6 and TRBJ2-1, is DAGVTQSPTHLIKTRGQQVTLRCSPKSGHDTVSWYQQALGQGPQFIFQYYEEEERQRGNFPDRFSGHQFPNYSSELNVNALLLGDSALYLCASSLSWQGNGQFFGPGTRLTVL.

In this sample, this clonotype turned up a few times. The chain carries TRBV7-2 and TRBJ2-1; D uncertain. V was clipped by 4 bases and J by 1 base, with 8 bases between them. This CDR3 has 14 residues. From germline, CDR1 is SGHTA and CDR2 FQGNSA. CDR3 DNA: TGTGCCAGCAGCTACACAGTTTCCTACAATGAGCAGTTCTTC. This gives the protein CASSYTVSYNEQFF.

The chain links TRBV5-5 to TRBJ2-3; TRBD1 matches 7 bases. CDR1 SGHKS and CDR2 YYEKEE come from the germline V gene (reference sequence). This CDR3 region has 15 residues. V lost 0 bases, J lost 2 bases, and 3 bases stayed unmatched. The CDR3 sequence is CASSLGDSPTDTQYF. CDR3 coding DNA: TGTGCCAGCAGCTTGGGGGACAGTCCCACAGATACGCAGTATTTT. Together with reference TRBV5-5 and TRBJ2-3, the CDR3 gives the full variable domain: DAGVTQSPTHLIKTRGQQVTLRCSPISGHKSVSWYQQVLGQGPQFIFQYYEKEERGRGNFPDRFSARQFPNYSSELNVNALLLGDSALYLCASSLGDSPTDTQYFGPGTRLTVL.

This clonotype was detected ten times or more. V usage is TRBV7-2 and J usage is TRBJ2-3; 8 bases map to TRBD1. The germline V gene encodes CDR1 SGHTA and CDR2 FQGNSA. The CDR3 has 13 residues. The ends lost 4 bases at V and 5 bases at J; junction bases unmatched: 2. As DNA, the CDR3 is TGTGCCAGCAGCTCGACAGGGGTAGATACGCAGTATTTT. Residues: CASSSTGVDTQYF.

This clonotype has a handful of counts. V and J are TRBV18 and TRBJ2-3; the D call may be TRBD1 or TRBD2 (5 bases each). Germline CDR1 is KGHSH and CDR2 is LQKENI. V lost 0 bases to trimming and J lost 5 bases, with 18 bases between them. There are 17 residues in the CDR3. The CDR3 nucleotides are TGTGCCAGCTCACCACCGTCAAGGGACCTACTCGTAGATACGCAGTATTTT. This encodes CASSPPSRDLLVDTQYF.

The V gene is TRBV5-5, the J gene TRBJ1-1, with TRBD1 matching over 9 bases. The germline V gene has CDR1 SGHKS and CDR2 YYEKEE (reference sequence). The CDR3 is made up of 13 amino acids. The J segment lost 3 bases and the V segment lost 7 bases, leaving 4 bases of the junction unmatched. The CDR3 region is CASLGQGHTEAFF. The CDR3 coding sequence is TGTGCCAGCCTGGGACAGGGACACACTGAAGCTTTCTTT.

This chain links TRBV9 with TRBJ2-3; tentatively, D is TRBD1 (6 bases). Per germline, CDR1 SGDLS and CDR2 YYNGEE. With 1 base removed from V and 0 bases from J, the gap between germline ends came to 12 bases. This CDR3 is 16 amino acids long. DNA of the CDR3: TGTGCCAGCAGCGTAACAGGGCTACGTAGCACAGATACGCAGTATTTT. This encodes CASSVTGLRSTDTQYF.

J is TRBJ2-5 and V is TRBV20-1, with D maybe TRBD2 (6 bases). Germline V gene sequence: CDR1 DFQATT, CDR2 SNEGSKA (reference sequence). Trimming stripped 6 bases from V and 3 bases from J, with 20 bases between. The CDR3 extends over 15 amino acids. The CDR3 region is CSARRSGLPKETQYF. DNA for the CDR3: TGCAGTGCCCGAAGGTCCGGACTACCTAAAGAGACCCAGTACTTC.

This clonotype was found a few times. The chain has TRBV24-1 and TRBJ2-7, with a possible D match to TRBD1 (6 bases). The CDR3 length is 16 residues. The germline V gene has CDR1 KGHDR and CDR2 SFDVKD. V was clipped by 2 bases and J by 3 bases, with 16 bases between them. The CDR3 nucleotides are TGTGCCACCAGTGATTCTACAGGGATAGGGGTCTACGAGCAGTACTTC. This encodes CATSDSTGIGVYEQYF.

This sequence joins TRBV6-5 and TRBJ1-5, with D possibly matching TRBD1 (5 bases). The CDR3 is 14 residues long. Germline-derived CDR1 and CDR2 are MNHEY and SVGAGI. V shed 0 bases and J shed 7 bases, with 10 bases lying between them. CDR3 sequence: CASSYSAGPQPQHF. CDR3 coding DNA: TGTGCCAGCAGTTACTCTGCAGGGCCGCAGCCCCAGCATTTT.

This clonotype was observed a handful of times. The rearrangement joins TRBV15 to TRBJ1-6, with TRBD1 as a possible D gene (6 bases). The CDR3 is 15 amino acids. V was clipped by 5 bases and J by 6 bases, with 14 bases between them. Germline CDR1 LNHNV, CDR2 YYDKDF (reference sequence). Here the CDR3 reads CATSGTRGLNSPLHF. In nucleotides, the CDR3 is TGTGCCACCAGCGGAACCAGGGGCCTTAATTCACCCCTCCACTTT.

This clonotype was found a few times. This chain links TRBV4-3 with TRBJ2-7; D is undetermined. V lost 1 base and J lost 4, with 11 bases in between. The CDR3 extends over 14 amino acids. Germline assignment: CDR1 LGHNA and CDR2 YSLEER. The CDR3 nucleotides read TGCGCCAGCAGCCAAGCGTTAGATAAGTACGAGCAGTACTTC. Residues: CASSQALDKYEQYF.

The chain has TRBV4-1 and TRBJ2-2; the D is unclear. Germline V gives CDR1 MGHRA, CDR2 YSYEKL. This CDR3 spans 16 amino acids. V dropped 1 base and J dropped 2 bases, with 11 bases sitting between them. The CDR3 DNA reads TGCGCCAGCAGCCAAGCCATCGAAAGCAACACCGGGGAGCTGTTTTTT. Amino acid sequence: CASSQAIESNTGELFF.

This chain links TRBV4-3 with TRBJ2-3; the D gene is possibly TRBD2 (6 bases). The CDR3 has 17 residues. The V gene lost 0 bases and the J gene lost 0 bases, with 13 bases spanning the gap. The germline V gene has CDR1 LGHNA and CDR2 YSLEER. The CDR3 DNA reads TGCGCCAGCAGCCAAGATATAGGGACTTCAAGCACAGATACGCAGTATTTT. Amino acids: CASSQDIGTSSTDTQYF.

The gene calls are TRBV5-1 and TRBJ2-1; tentative D call: TRBD2 (6 bases). V lost 3 bases to trimming and J lost 5 bases, with 27 bases between them. CDR3 length equals 19 residues. Per the germline V gene, CDR1 is SGHRS and CDR2 is YFSETQ. CDR3 in amino acids: CASSSTSKFKGSLDNEQFF. The CDR3 bases are TGCGCCAGCAGCTCTACTAGCAAATTTAAGGGGTCCCTAGACAATGAGCAGTTCTTC.

In this sample, this clonotype turned up a few times. The chain employs TRBV20-1 and TRBJ1-6; 7 bases map to TRBD1. This CDR3 spans 16 amino acids. The junction had 3 bases not matched to a gene; V was cut back by 1 base and J by 0 bases. Germline CDR1 DFQATT, CDR2 SNEGSKA (reference sequence). The chain's CDR3 is CSARARDSSYNSPLHF. CDR3 coding DNA: TGCAGTGCTAGAGCCCGGGACAGCTCCTATAATTCACCCCTCCACTTT.

In this sample, this clonotype turned up a few times. V usage is TRBV7-9 and J usage is TRBJ1-6; 7 bases align to TRBD1. The CDR3 covers 17 residues. The junction had 4 bases not matched to a gene; V was cut back by 2 bases and J by 0 bases. Germline V gene sequence: CDR1 SEHNR, CDR2 FQNEAQ (reference sequence). The CDR3 DNA is TGTGCCAGCAGCTTACAGACAGGGAGCTCCTATAATTCACCCCTCCACTTT. Protein: CASSLQTGSSYNSPLHF.